Reported below is one T cell receptor beta chain. Its antigen has not been determined. As the CDR3 is not closed by the conserved phenylalanine or tryptophan, this likely results from a read error. This record comes from a study of identifying expanded T cells in peripheral blood (dated by TCRdb to about 2019). Study-level background: Separate aliquots of the same genomic DNA pool were sequenced to produce technical replicates, and four replicates were compared in pairs.

The paper's findings and limits, for the study overall: Across all healthy donors, variance in clone template counts between approximately two-week samples was found to increase significantly with total template count. Both the number of clones called differentially abundant and the false-positive rate were significantly reduced by the beta-binomial model across all healthy-donor time intervals. The authors expected biological variance in healthy repertoires might increase further over much longer intervals such as months to years. The binomial model flagged 0.9 to 1.5 differentially abundant clones between technical replicates but about 15 over around two weeks and over 18 over around 4 weeks.

V is cut by 5 bases and J by 14 bases, and the space between the germline ends is 13 bases. According to the germline V gene, CDR1 reads SQVTM and CDR2 reads ANQGSEA. The CDR3 is 11 amino acids long, termini counted. Only the CDR3 region is kept as DNA, spanning 33 bases read in frame from base 1. TCRbeta CDR3 regions were profiled by bias-controlled multiplex PCR amplification of genomic DNA with the immunoSEQ Assay. Per the source publication's procedure: The absolute abundance of each unique TCRbeta CDR3 region was quantified after sequences were collapsed and filtered. Differential abundance was tested with two models: a binomial (Fisher-equivalent) model and a beta-binomial model that adds time-dependent variance fitted from healthy donors. Clones with fewer than 5 combined templates were excluded, and clones with Benjamini-Hochberg FDR below 0.01 were called differentially abundant. Beta-binomial variance was modeled as a function of total template count across the two samples using the form v = (b*log(k)+a)^2. Imported from immuneACCESS, the table was reduced by TCRdb to in-frame sequences with V and J called. These copies leave out some clones; in studies compared against another copy, an unresolved V gene accounts for under half, and the cause of the remainder is not known. V, J and clone size are those of that table, while D and trimming were read from the DNA. The sample table contains about 52,000 clones; only one count was recorded for 65% to 90% of them. The biggest ten clones account for around 15% of the sample.

During the collection period, no immune events, such as infections, were documented for the healthy donors. To calibrate time-dependent variance in a beta-binomial model of T-cell clone differential abundance, blood repertoires from healthy donors were used as a training cohort. The training cohort was composed of roughly ten healthy donors, 3 female and 7 male. Donor ages ranged from about 29 to 65 years, with an average of about 41 years. Whole blood was collected from each healthy donor at three time points spaced two weeks apart and obtained from a commercial supplier. Genomic DNA was extracted from unsorted whole blood for immunosequencing.

In this chain, TRBV29-1 is recombined with TRBJ1-6; the D gene is perhaps TRBD1, on 5 matching bases. The material sequenced was blood. The source of this sequence is a person aged 18 to 69 in good health. The CDR3 region reads CSVLREGTLHL. The bases are TGCAGCGTTCTCAGGGAGGGGACCCTCCACCTT.